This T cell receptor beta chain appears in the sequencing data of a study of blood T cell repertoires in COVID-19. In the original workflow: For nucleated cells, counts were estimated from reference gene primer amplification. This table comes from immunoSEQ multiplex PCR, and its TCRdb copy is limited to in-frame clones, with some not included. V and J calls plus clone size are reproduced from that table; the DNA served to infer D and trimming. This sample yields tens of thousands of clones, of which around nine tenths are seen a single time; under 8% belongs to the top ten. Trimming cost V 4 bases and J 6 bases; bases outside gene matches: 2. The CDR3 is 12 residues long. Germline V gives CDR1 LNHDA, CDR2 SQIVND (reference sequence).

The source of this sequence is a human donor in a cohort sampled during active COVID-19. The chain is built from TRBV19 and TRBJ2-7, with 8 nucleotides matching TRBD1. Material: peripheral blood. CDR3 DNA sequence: TGTGCCAGTAGTACGGACAGGGCCGAGCAGTACTTC. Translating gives CASSTDRAEQYF.